This record covers a single TCR beta chain. The same CDR3 also results from other DNA sequences found in this sample. Produced via immunoSEQ multiplex PCR; TCRdb's table is partial and in-frame only. The top ten hold 2.8% of the sample, which has tens of thousands of clones, 80% to 90% seen once. The sample comes from a study of control samples from healthy donors and cancer patients. Material for sequencing was PBMCs. This sequence was found in a woman aged 50 to 60 with lung cancer.

The CDR3 nucleotides are TGCGCCAGCAGCCAAGATCCCCTGGGGGAGACCCAGTACTTC. Translation gives CASSQDPLGETQYF. V is TRBV4-3 and J is TRBJ2-5; no definite D call. V was shortened by 0 bases and J by 5 bases, with 10 bases between the two germline ends. This CDR3 has 14 residues. Looked up from germline, CDR1 is LGHNA and CDR2 is YSLEER.